This T cell receptor (beta chain) is from a study of post-analysis software for immune sequencing data. Background on the study: The disease courses spanned relapsing-remitting, secondary progressive and progressive-relapsing forms of multiple sclerosis.

Deletions cut 1 base from V and 1 base from J, with 8 bases between. The CDR3 loop spans 14 amino acids. Per germline, CDR1 SGHTA and CDR2 FQGTGA. Included in the TCR beta cDNA libraries were unique molecular identifiers. The authors obtained 500,000 or so cDNA molecules from about 0.94 to 9.7 million T cells. TCRdb analysed the PCR reads with MiXCR anew, one entry per CDR3 protein. This repertoire shows a few hundred thousand distinct CDR3 sequences, about 40% found once; its top ten account for approximately 7.6%. This clonotype turned up a few times. Its antigen is undetermined. Study outcomes and limitations: Compared with controls, patients had more of about 5 TRBV segments, including TRBV5-6, TRBV5-1 and TRBV20-1. Those samples that were prepared in the same batch co-clustered strongly by F measure. Multiple sclerosis patients had significantly lower normalized Chao1 diversity than controls.

The material sequenced was blood. The J gene is TRBJ2-7, the V gene TRBV7-3; D is tentatively TRBD1 or TRBD2 (6 bases each). The source is a girl aged 2-10 years with multiple sclerosis. DNA of the CDR3: TGTGCCAGCAGCTTAAGCGGGACATCCTACGAGCAGTACTTC. It translates to CASSLSGTSYEQYF.